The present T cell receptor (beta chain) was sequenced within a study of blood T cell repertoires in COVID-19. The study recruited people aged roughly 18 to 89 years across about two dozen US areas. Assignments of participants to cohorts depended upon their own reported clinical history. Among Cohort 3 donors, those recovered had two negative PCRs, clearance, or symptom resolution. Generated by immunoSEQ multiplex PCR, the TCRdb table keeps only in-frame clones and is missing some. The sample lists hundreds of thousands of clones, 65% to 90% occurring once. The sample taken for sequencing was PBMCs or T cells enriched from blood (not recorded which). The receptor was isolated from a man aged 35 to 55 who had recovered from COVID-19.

CDR3 protein: CASRPWPGLGTNEKLFF. The CDR3, as DNA: TGTGCCAGCCGCCCGTGGCCAGGGTTAGGGACTAATGAAAAACTGTTTTTT. V usage is TRBV27 and J usage is TRBJ1-4, with D perhaps matching TRBD1 (5 bases). The CDR3 totals 17 residues. Germline-derived CDR1 and CDR2 are MNHEY and SMNVEV (reference sequence). V was pared by 8 bases and J by 2 bases, with 21 bases between.